This passage covers 32 T cell receptor beta chains from one sample sequenced in a study of cytomegalovirus exposure and HLA in healthy donors. Amplification used 60 Vbeta primers and 13 Jbeta primers. The method was immunoSEQ multiplex PCR; TCRdb's version includes in-frame clones alone and lacks a portion of them. The sample has 220,000 or so clones; under 85% are singletons. Sample: PBMCs. Every receptor here comes from a man aged 45-65 years in good health and CMV-seronegative.

The rearrangement joins TRBV5-4 to TRBJ1-6, with a possible D match to TRBD1 (5 bases). The CDR3 extends over 13 amino acids. Trimming removed 4 bases from V and 7 bases from J, with 9 bases in between. Germline CDR1 and CDR2: SGHNT and YYREEE (reference sequence). The CDR3 loop reads CASSPDRNSPLHF. The CDR3 DNA follows: TGTGCCAGCAGCCCTGACAGAAATTCACCCCTCCACTTT.

The V call is TRBV30, the J call TRBJ2-7; a possible D gene is TRBD2 (6 bases). This CDR3 contains 14 residues. V dropped 2 bases and J dropped 1 base, with 12 bases sitting between them. Germline lookup yields CDR1 GTSNPN and CDR2 SVGIG (reference sequence). CDR3 sequence reads: CAWSMGGLSYEQYF. The CDR3 DNA is TGTGCCTGGAGTATGGGCGGACTATCCTACGAGCAGTACTTC.

This clone was observed a few times. V usage is TRBV11-1 and J usage is TRBJ2-1; 7 nucleotides match TRBD2. V shed 0 bases, J shed 4 bases, and the junction held 9 bases outside the gene matches. Germline V gene lookup returns CDR1 SGHAT and CDR2 FQDESV (reference sequence). The CDR3 consists of 17 residues. The CDR3 coding sequence is TGTGCCAGCAGCTTAGCGCGGGGTAGCGGGTTTTACAATGAGCAGTTCTTC. Translated: CASSLARGSGFYNEQFF.

This clone has a single count. The V and J genes are TRBV6-5 and TRBJ1-1; D may be TRBD1 (6 bases). From germline, CDR1 is MNHEY and CDR2 SVGAGI. The CDR3 contains 10 residues. The CDR3 DNA reads as TGTTGGGGGCTGTACACTGAAGCTTTCTTT. Its translation is CWGLYTEAFF.

This clone was observed a handful of times. The CDR3 sequence: CASSRVGGGTDTQYF. For the CDR3, the DNA is TGTGCCAGCAGCCGGGTCGGGGGGGGGACAGATACGCAGTATTTT. The genes are TRBV11-2 and TRBJ2-3; 8 bases align to TRBD2. From germline, CDR1 is SGHAT and CDR2 FQNNGV. There are 15 residues in the CDR3. Trimming at V came to 5 bases and at J to 3 bases, leaving 7 bases not matched to a gene.

V is TRBV6-5 and J is TRBJ1-1, with D possibly matching TRBD1 (5 bases). The CDR3 loop spans 13 amino acids. V was pared by 2 bases and J by 12 bases, with 16 bases between. The germline V gene encodes CDR1 MNHEY and CDR2 SVGAGI. CDR3 DNA sequence: TGTGCCAGCAGTTACCTAAGCGGGGGTTTACCTTTCTTT. Amino acid sequence: CASSYLSGGLPFF.

This chain links TRBV18 with TRBJ1-2; the match to TRBD1 covers 8 bases. The CDR3 has 18 amino acids. Trimming cost V 3 bases and J 6 bases; bases outside gene matches: 18. The germline gives CDR1 KGHSH, CDR2 LQKENI. CDR3 in amino acids: CASSPGGQGWYESNGYTF. For the CDR3, the DNA is TGTGCCAGCTCACCCGGAGGACAGGGCTGGTATGAATCCAATGGCTACACCTTC. Based on the CDR3 plus reference TRBV18 and TRBJ1-2, the full variable domain is NAGVMQNPRHLVRRRGQEARLRCSPMKGHSHVYWYRQLPEEGLKFMVYLQKENIIDESGMPKERFSAEFPKEGPSILRIQQVVRGDSAAYFCASSPGGQGWYESNGYTFGSGTRLTVV.

The sample holds one count of this clone. The identical CDR3 is also encoded by other nucleotide sequences in the sample. The genes are TRBV27 and TRBJ2-1; D gene unclear. Trimming removed 3 bases at V and 2 bases at J, with 11 bases between. The CDR3 is 15 amino acids. Germline V lookup: CDR1 MNHEY, CDR2 SMNVEV (reference sequence). Written as DNA, the CDR3 is TGTGCCAGCAGTTTGGGCCCGCCTGCCTACAATGAGCAGTTCTTC. This codes for CASSLGPPAYNEQFF.

V and J are TRBV2 and TRBJ2-2; D gene unclear. Trimming pared 4 bases from V and 1 base from J, leaving 4 bases between. Germline V gene data show CDR1 as SNHLY and CDR2 as FYNNEI. CDR3 length: 13 amino acids. CDR3 DNA sequence: TGTGCCAGCAGTGGTCTGAACACCGGGGAGCTGTTTTTT. Protein sequence: CASSGLNTGELFF.

The chain uses TRBV6-1 and TRBJ1-1; D remains unclear. Trimming removed 1 base from V and 5 bases from J, with 11 bases in between. This CDR3 is built from 14 residues. Germline V CDR1 and CDR2: MNHNS, SASEGT. CDR3 protein: CASSEGVEVTEAFF. The CDR3 bases are TGTGCCAGCAGTGAAGGGGTCGAGGTTACTGAAGCTTTCTTT.

The J gene is TRBJ2-5, the V gene TRBV4-1; TRBD1 is a possible D gene (6 bases). The germline V and J ends were trimmed by 2 bases and 3 bases, with 16 bases remaining between them. CDR1 and CDR2 from the germline V gene are MGHRA and YSYEKL. This CDR3 comprises 16 residues. DNA of the CDR3: TGCGCCAGCAGCCAAAGCCTACAAGGGGGAGAAGAGACCCAGTACTTC. Its protein product is CASSQSLQGGEETQYF.

The chain is built from TRBV5-8 and TRBJ2-7, with 7 bases matching TRBD1. Germline CDR1 reads SGHTS; CDR2 reads YDEGEE. This CDR3 is built from 15 residues. J lost 0 bases, V lost 5 bases, and 8 bases had no gene match. The CDR3 sequence: CASRPTGLRSYEQYF. Written as DNA, the CDR3 is TGTGCCAGCAGGCCGACAGGGTTACGCTCCTACGAGCAGTACTTC.

The CDR3 DNA sequence: TGTGCCAGCAGTTTTCCCCCACAGGGGGCAACTAATGAAAAACTGTTTTTT. Protein sequence: CASSFPPQGATNEKLFF. The chain couples TRBV28 to TRBJ1-4; TRBD1 matches at 8 bases. This CDR3 comprises 17 residues. Germline V gene data show CDR1 as MDHEN and CDR2 as SYDVKM. V lost 3 bases, J lost 0 bases, and 6 bases stayed unmatched.

V is TRBV2 and J is TRBJ1-2, with TRBD1 identical over 7 bases. V was pared by 9 bases and J by 1 base, with 5 bases of the junction left unmatched. The germline CDR1 and CDR2 sequences are SNHLY and FYNNEI. This CDR3 comprises 13 residues. The CDR3: CASGDRVNYGYTF. CDR3 DNA: TGTGCCAGTGGTGACAGGGTTAACTATGGCTACACCTTC.

V is TRBV5-1 and J is TRBJ1-1; no clear D. The V end lost 4 bases, the J end lost 5 bases, and 12 bases lay between the germline ends. Germline assignment: CDR1 SGHRS and CDR2 YFSETQ. The CDR3 has 13 residues. This chain's CDR3 is CASSEPVGTEAFF. The CDR3 DNA sequence: TGCGCCAGCAGCGAACCAGTCGGGACTGAAGCTTTCTTT.

The chain joins TRBV11-2 to TRBJ2-3, with D possibly matching TRBD2 (6 bases). The CDR3 contains 16 residues. Germline loops: CDR1 SGHAT, CDR2 FQNNGV. V was shortened by 0 bases and J by 5 bases, with 15 bases between the two germline ends. CDR3 loop: CASSLDRGGGGDTQYF. For the CDR3, the DNA is TGTGCCAGCAGCTTAGACCGGGGAGGTGGGGGAGATACGCAGTATTTT.

This chain's CDR3 is CASSQQGRAYGYTF. The CDR3 DNA reads as TGTGCCAGCAGCCAACAGGGTCGTGCCTATGGCTACACCTTC. The chain recombines TRBV7-8 with TRBJ1-2; tentatively, D is TRBD1 (6 bases). Between the trimmed V and J ends, which lost 5 bases and 4 bases, there was a span of 14 bases. Germline values: CDR1 SGHVS, CDR2 FQNEAQ. This CDR3 spans 14 amino acids.

This chain joins TRBV2 and TRBJ2-5; TRBD2 matches 13 bases. Losses at the gene ends were 7 bases for V and 4 bases for J; bases not matched to a gene: 9. This CDR3 is 16 amino acids long. Germline V gene data show CDR1 as SNHLY and CDR2 as FYNNEI. CDR3 DNA: TGTGCCAGCAACCGGGGCCGGACTAGCGGGAGAGAGACCCAGTACTTC. Translating it yields CASNRGRTSGRETQYF.

This clone was seen a few times. This rearrangement joins TRBV5-1 to TRBJ2-1; 9 bases agree with TRBD1. After removal of 2 bases from V and 1 base from J, the junction contained 1 base not matched to a gene. This CDR3 spans 15 amino acids. Germline V gene lookup returns CDR1 SGHRS and CDR2 YFSETQ. CDR3 loop: CASSFGQGSYNEQFF. CDR3 sequence (DNA): TGCGCCAGCAGCTTCGGACAGGGGTCCTACAATGAGCAGTTCTTC.

The CDR3 region is CASSLYPTGRNTGELFF. CDR3 DNA: TGTGCCAGCAGCTTATATCCGACAGGACGGAACACCGGGGAGCTGTTTTTT. This chain joins TRBV7-9 and TRBJ2-2; a possible D gene is TRBD1 (6 bases). Trimming removed 2 bases at V and 1 base at J, with 14 bases between. This CDR3 contains 17 residues. CDR1 and CDR2 from the germline V gene are SEHNR and FQNEAQ (reference sequence).

The chain uses TRBV2 and TRBJ2-7; tentatively, D is TRBD2 (5 bases). This CDR3 region has 14 residues. The germline CDR1 and CDR2 sequences are SNHLY and FYNNEI. V gave up 3 bases and J gave up 4 bases, with 13 bases separating them. The CDR3 DNA sequence: TGTGCCAGCAGTGATTCGAGGGCCCCTTACGAGCAGTACTTC. It specifies CASSDSRAPYEQYF.

This chain uses TRBV29-1 with TRBJ1-1; 9 nucleotides line up with TRBD1. Germline V gene lookup returns CDR1 SQVTM and CDR2 ANQGSEA. This CDR3 has 11 amino acids. Trimming cost V 7 bases and J 6 bases; bases outside gene matches: 3. The CDR3 sequence is CSGRQGAEAFF. The DNA of the CDR3 is TGCAGCGGCCGACAGGGGGCTGAAGCTTTCTTT.

The V call is TRBV23-1, the J call TRBJ2-2; 9 bases match TRBD1. TRBV23-1 is placed among ORFs of uncertain function. V trimming: 6 bases; J trimming: 3 bases; junction bases outside the gene matches: 8. The CDR3 consists of 16 residues. The CDR3 DNA reads as TGCGCCAGCAGCCCTGTGGACAGGGGACACACCGGGGAGCTGTTTTTT. This encodes CASSPVDRGHTGELFF.

The CDR3 DNA follows: TGTGCCAGCAGTTTGGCAGCGGGCACTGAAGCTTTCTTT. Translating it yields CASSLAAGTEAFF. The chain is built from TRBV27 and TRBJ1-1; D is uncertain. This CDR3 comprises 13 residues. Per the germline V gene, CDR1 is MNHEY and CDR2 is SMNVEV (reference sequence). Trimming removed 3 bases from V and 4 bases from J, with 9 bases in between.

The chain links TRBV30 to TRBJ2-3, with D perhaps matching TRBD1 (5 bases). The CDR3 runs 14 residues. CDR1 and CDR2 (germline): GTSNPN, SVGIG (reference sequence). The V and J ends lost 3 bases and 0 bases respectively, with 10 bases between them. In nucleotides, the CDR3 is TGTGCCTGGAGGAGGCCAGGGAGCACAGATACGCAGTATTTT. Protein sequence: CAWRRPGSTDTQYF.

This clone was detected once. The CDR3 protein is CSVGLGQGGTDTQYF. Here the CDR3 DNA reads TGCAGCGTTGGGCTGGGACAGGGGGGCACAGATACGCAGTATTTT. This rearrangement joins TRBV29-1 to TRBJ2-3; 11 bases line up with TRBD1. Germline CDR1 SQVTM, CDR2 ANQGSEA. Trimming cost V 4 bases and J 1 base; bases outside gene matches: 4. The CDR3 length is 15 residues.

The chain combines TRBV7-2 with TRBJ1-5; 11 nucleotides align to TRBD1. This CDR3 spans 15 amino acids. The V and J ends lost 6 bases and 2 bases, in that order; junction bases with no gene match: 3. Germline CDR1 reads SGHTA; CDR2 reads FQGNSA. CDR3 nucleotide sequence: TGTGCCAGCAGACGGACAGGGGGCGGCAATCAGCCCCAGCATTTT. It is translated as CASRRTGGGNQPQHF.

The rearrangement joins TRBV10-2 to TRBJ2-5; 9 bases line up with TRBD2. Per germline, CDR1 WSHSY and CDR2 SAAADI. The V segment lost 5 bases and the J segment 5 bases; nucleotides outside the gene matches: 18. The CDR3 sequence is 18 residues long. The CDR3 spells CASSQTLGGSGSWETQYF. The CDR3 nucleotides read TGCGCCAGCAGTCAGACTCTGGGAGGTAGCGGGAGTTGGGAGACCCAGTACTTC.

The chain carries TRBV7-3 and TRBJ2-7; 14 bases fit TRBD2. The CDR3 is made up of 15 amino acids. V was clipped by 5 bases and J by 7 bases; unmatched bases: 7. CDR1 and CDR2 from the germline V gene are SGHTA and FQGTGA. The CDR3 region has the DNA TGTGCCAGCAGCCGCCAGGGACTAGCGGGAGAAGAGCAGTACTTC. This codes for CASSRQGLAGEEQYF.

This clone came up once. CDR3 sequence (DNA): TGTGCCAGCAGCGTAGACCCCGCGGGTTTCTATGGCTACACCTTC. This translates into CASSVDPAGFYGYTF. The genes are TRBV9 and TRBJ1-2; unclear D gene. V was shortened by 0 bases and J by 4 bases, with 13 bases between the two germline ends. The germline CDR1 and CDR2 sequences are SGDLS and YYNGEE. The CDR3 has 15 amino acids.

This rearrangement joins TRBV5-1 to TRBJ2-3; perhaps TRBD2 as D (6 bases). CDR3 length: 16 amino acids. Germline-derived CDR1 and CDR2 are SGHRS and YFSETQ. The V end lost 4 bases, the J end lost 2 bases, and 17 bases lay between the germline ends. Here the CDR3 reads CASSPRTWGDTDTQYF. In DNA form, the CDR3 reads TGCGCCAGCAGCCCCAGGACTTGGGGGGACACAGATACGCAGTATTTT.

This rearrangement joins TRBV15 to TRBJ2-5; 7 bases match TRBD2. Germline CDR1 and CDR2: LNHNV and YYDKDF (reference sequence). V was clipped by 3 bases and J by 5 bases; unmatched bases: 6. The CDR3 consists of 14 residues. This CDR3 is CATSSLTSRETQYF. The CDR3 DNA is TGTGCCACCAGCAGCTTGACTAGCCGGGAGACCCAGTACTTC.